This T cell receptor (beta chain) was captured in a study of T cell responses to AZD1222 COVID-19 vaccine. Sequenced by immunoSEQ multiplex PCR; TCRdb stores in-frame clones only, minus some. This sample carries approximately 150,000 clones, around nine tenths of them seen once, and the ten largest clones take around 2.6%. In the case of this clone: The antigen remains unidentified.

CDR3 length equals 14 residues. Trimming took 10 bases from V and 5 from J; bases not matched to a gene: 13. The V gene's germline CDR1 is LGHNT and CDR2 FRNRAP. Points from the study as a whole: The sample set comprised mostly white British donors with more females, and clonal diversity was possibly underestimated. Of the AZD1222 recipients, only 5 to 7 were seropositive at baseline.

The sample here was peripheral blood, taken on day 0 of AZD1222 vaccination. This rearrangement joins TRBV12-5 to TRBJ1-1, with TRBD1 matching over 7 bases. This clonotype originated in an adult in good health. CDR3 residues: CANKAETGLTEAFF. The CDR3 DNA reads TGTGCTAACAAGGCGGAGACAGGGCTGACTGAAGCTTTCTTT.